This entry lists 12 T cell receptor beta chains sequenced from one sample in a study of blood T cell repertoires in COVID-19. Data came from immunoSEQ multiplex PCR; TCRdb stores just in-frame clones and leaves some out. This sample yields 40,000 to 55,000 clones, of which 70% to 90% are seen a single time; roughly 2.3% belongs to the top ten. Sequenced input: peripheral blood. The origin of the receptors is a human donor in a cohort sampled during active COVID-19.

The chain combines TRBV11-2 with TRBJ2-6; D might be TRBD2 (6 bases). The CDR3 covers 16 residues. V lost 7 bases, J lost 0 bases, and 13 bases lay in between. CDR1 is SGHAT, CDR2 FQNNGV, per germline. The CDR3, as DNA: TGTGCCAGCACCGCCCGGGGGTTCTCTGGGGCCAACGTCCTGACTTTC. The encoded protein is CASTARGFSGANVLTF.

The chain joins TRBV5-8 to TRBJ2-5; 9 bases align to TRBD2. Germline CDR1 reads SGHTS; CDR2 reads YDEGEE. The CDR3 consists of 13 residues. The J segment lost 2 bases and the V segment lost 7 bases, leaving 3 bases of the junction unmatched. CDR3 nucleotide sequence: TGTGCCAGCGGCGGGGGGGGACAAGAGACCCAGTACTTC. Protein sequence: CASGGGGQETQYF.

The gene calls are TRBV2 and TRBJ2-3; TRBD1 matches 8 bases. CDR1 and CDR2 from the germline V gene are SNHLY and FYNNEI. Trimming took 6 bases from V and 3 from J; bases not matched to a gene: 8. The CDR3 runs 15 residues. CDR3 residues: CASRSDRGMTDTQYF. The CDR3, as DNA: TGTGCCAGCAGATCTGACAGGGGCATGACAGATACGCAGTATTTT.

With respect to this clone: The junction differs from germline at one of its ends, possibly a read error. The V call is TRBV11-2, the J call TRBJ1-1; D might be TRBD1 (6 bases). CDR1 and CDR2 from the germline V gene are SGHAT and FQNNGV. The CDR3 spans 14 residues. CDR3 sequence: CASTLGGGRNEAFF. The CDR3 bases are TGTGCCAGCACCTTAGGGGGGGGGAGAAATGAAGCTTTCTTT. The full variable domain, in which reference TRBV11-2 and TRBJ1-1 provide the parts outside the CDR3, is EAGVAQSPRYKIIEKRQSVAFWCNPISGHATLYWYQQILGQGPKLLIQFQNNGVVDDSQLPKDRFSAERLKGVDSTLKIQPAKLEDSAVYLCASTLGGGRNEAFFGQGTRLTVV.

The chain joins TRBV19 to TRBJ1-1; no definite D call. Trimming removed 5 bases at V and 0 bases at J, with 13 bases between. The CDR3 spans 15 residues. CDR1 LNHDA and CDR2 SQIVND come from the germline V gene (reference sequence). The CDR3 DNA is TGTGCCAGTAGTTCCTTCGTACATTTGAACACTGAAGCTTTCTTT. Its translation is CASSSFVHLNTEAFF.

This clone was seen a few times. V gene TRBV4-3 combines with J gene TRBJ2-2; 7 positions agree with TRBD1. V lost 4 bases and J lost 4; bases outside the gene matches: 6. The germline V gene has CDR1 LGHNA and CDR2 YSLEER. The length of the CDR3 is 15 residues. The CDR3 region is CASSPRTGLTGELFF. CDR3 bases: TGCGCCAGCAGCCCGAGGACAGGTCTCACCGGGGAGCTGTTTTTT.

The genes are TRBV7-9 and TRBJ2-7, with 9 positions matching TRBD2. V gave up 5 bases and J gave up 1 base; unmatched junction bases: 9. Germline CDR1 SEHNR, CDR2 FQNEAQ (reference sequence). The length of the CDR3 is 16 residues. In nucleotides, the CDR3 is TGTGCCAGCAGCAATTCACTAGCGGGTTTATCCTACGAGCAGTACTTC. It codes for CASSNSLAGLSYEQYF.

The chain recombines TRBV19 with TRBJ1-2; D might be TRBD1 (6 bases). This CDR3 region has 14 residues. Deletions cut 9 bases from V and 3 bases from J, with 17 bases between. Germline values: CDR1 LNHDA, CDR2 SQIVND (reference sequence). The CDR3 sequence: CASRGYRADYGYTF. The CDR3 DNA follows: TGTGCCAGCAGGGGCTACAGGGCTGACTATGGCTACACCTTC.

V and J are TRBV7-9 and TRBJ1-1; 8 bases map to TRBD1. Germline V lookup: CDR1 SEHNR, CDR2 FQNEAQ (reference sequence). The length of the CDR3 is 16 residues. J gave up 3 bases and V 4 bases, and 10 bases lay outside the gene matches. CDR3 amino acids: CASSSNAGGADTEAFF. As DNA, the CDR3 is TGTGCCAGCAGCTCCAATGCAGGGGGCGCCGACACTGAAGCTTTCTTT. Based on the CDR3 plus reference TRBV7-9 and TRBJ1-1, the full variable domain is DTGVSQNPRHKITKRGQNVTFRCDPISEHNRLYWYRQTLGQGPEFLTYFQNEAQLEKSRLLSDRFSAERPKGSFSTLEIQRTEQGDSAMYLCASSSNAGGADTEAFFGQGTRLTVV.

V and J are TRBV6-2 or TRBV6-3 and TRBJ1-2; tentative D call: TRBD1 (6 bases). The germline V gene encodes CDR1 MNHEY and CDR2 SVGEGT. This CDR3 has 11 amino acids. Between the trimmed V and J ends, which lost 6 bases and 7 bases, there was a span of 9 bases. CDR3 loop: CASSQGGGYTF. The CDR3 bases are TGTGCCAGCAGCCAAGGGGGTGGCTACACCTTC.

The rearrangement uses TRBV5-5 and TRBJ2-2; D unclear. Germline V CDR1 and CDR2: SGHKS, YYEKEE (reference sequence). V was trimmed by 3 bases and J by 0 bases, leaving 15 bases between them. The CDR3 sequence is 17 residues long. The CDR3 DNA follows: TGTGCCAGCAGCTGGGTTTTTGGCGGCTCGAACACCGGGGAGCTGTTTTTT. Protein sequence: CASSWVFGGSNTGELFF. Variable domain in full (rest from reference TRBV5-5 and TRBJ2-2): DAGVTQSPTHLIKTRGQQVTLRCSPISGHKSVSWYQQVLGQGPQFIFQYYEKEERGRGNFPDRFSARQFPNYSSELNVNALLLGDSALYLCASSWVFGGSNTGELFFGEGSRLTVL.

This chain connects TRBV7-2 to TRBJ1-2; 7 bases are shared with TRBD1. The length of the CDR3 is 14 residues. V shed 4 bases, J shed 2 bases, and the junction held 4 bases outside the gene matches. CDR1 and CDR2 (germline): SGHTA, FQGNSA. In nucleotides, the CDR3 is TGTGCCAGCAGCTCCGGACAGGCAAACTATGGCTACACCTTC. Translated, it gives CASSSGQANYGYTF. The variable domain in full, with the rest retrieved from reference TRBV7-2 and TRBJ1-2, is GAGVSQSPSNKVTEKGKDVELRCDPISGHTALYWYRQSLGQGLEFLIYFQGNSAPDKSGLPSDRFSAERTGGSVSTLTIQRTQQEDSAVYLCASSSGQANYGYTFGSGTRLTVV.